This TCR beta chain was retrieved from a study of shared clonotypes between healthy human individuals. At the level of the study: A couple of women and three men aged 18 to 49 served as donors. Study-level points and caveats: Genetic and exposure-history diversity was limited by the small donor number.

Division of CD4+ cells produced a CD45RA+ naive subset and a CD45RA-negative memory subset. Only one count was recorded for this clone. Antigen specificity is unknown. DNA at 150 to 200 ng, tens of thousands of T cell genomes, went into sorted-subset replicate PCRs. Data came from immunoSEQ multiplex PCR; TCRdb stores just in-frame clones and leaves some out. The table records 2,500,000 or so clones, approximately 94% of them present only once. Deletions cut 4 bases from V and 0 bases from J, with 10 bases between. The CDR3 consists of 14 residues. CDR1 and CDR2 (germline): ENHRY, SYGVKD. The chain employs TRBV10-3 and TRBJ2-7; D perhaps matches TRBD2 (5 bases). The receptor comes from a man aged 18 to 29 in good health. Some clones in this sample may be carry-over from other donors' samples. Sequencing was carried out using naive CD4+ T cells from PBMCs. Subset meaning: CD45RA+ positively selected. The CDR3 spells CAISGELSSYEQYF. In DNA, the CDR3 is TGTGCCATCAGTGGGGAGCTGAGCTCCTACGAGCAGTACTTC.